What follows are 13 T cell receptor beta chains derived from one specimen sequenced in a study of vaccination and CD4 T cells after COVID-19. Sample treatment: approximately 9-day PBMC culture with coronavirus spike peptide pools or control peptides (ViraFEST assay). Cultured CD4+ T cell DNA underwent sequencing with the Oncomine TCR Beta short-read assay. Via MiXCR, TCRdb re-called the PCR reads, giving one row per CDR3 protein. The sample contains around 15,000 distinct CDR3 sequences, less than 40% of which appear only once. What these receptors recognize is not known. Material: CD4+ T cells from blood, cultured in vitro, obtained before SARS-CoV-2 vaccination. Every receptor here comes from a human donor who received a COVID-19 vaccine.

J is TRBJ2-3 and V is TRBV7-2; 11 positions agree with TRBD2. The V segment lost 5 bases and the J segment 0 bases; nucleotides outside the gene matches: 7. This CDR3 has 17 amino acids. CDR1 and CDR2 from the germline V gene are SGHTA and FQGNSA. The CDR3 here is CASSTRSGGASTDTQYF. The CDR3 DNA reads as TGTGCCAGCAGCACCCGTAGCGGGGGGGCTAGCACAGATACGCAGTATTTT. Based on the CDR3 plus reference TRBV7-2 and TRBJ2-3, the full variable domain is GAGVSQSPSNKVTEKGKDVELRCDPISGHTALYWYRQSLGQGLEFLIYFQGNSAPDKSGLPSDRFSAERTGGSVSTLTIQRTQQEDSAVYLCASSTRSGGASTDTQYFGPGTRLTVL.

The genes are TRBV12-3 or TRBV12-4 and TRBJ2-3; TRBD2 agrees at 12 bases. The V segment lost 4 bases and the J segment 3 bases; nucleotides outside the gene matches: 20. The CDR3 runs 21 residues. The CDR3 region has the DNA TGTGCCAGCAGTTCTTCCCGGACTAGCGGGGATCTAAGCCTTTGGACAGATACGCAGTATTTT. Its protein product is CASSSSRTSGDLSLWTDTQYF.

The genes are TRBV20-1 and TRBJ2-1; TRBD2 matches at 8 bases. CDR3 size: 16 residues. With V trimmed by 3 bases and J by 4 bases, 11 bases remained unmatched. Per germline, CDR1 DFQATT and CDR2 SNEGSKA (reference sequence). The DNA for the CDR3 is TGCAGTGCTAGTCCCAGTGGCGGGGGGCCTTACAATGAGCAGTTCTTC. As protein: CSASPSGGGPYNEQFF.

This clonotype was detected once. The rearrangement joins TRBV7-9 to TRBJ2-3; D ambiguous. CDR3 size: 14 residues. V was cut by 5 bases and J by 2 bases, with 11 bases left in between. From germline, CDR1 is SEHNR and CDR2 FQNEAQ (reference sequence). The CDR3 sequence: CASSHPGPTDTQYF. The CDR3 DNA reads TGTGCCAGCAGCCACCCCGGTCCCACAGATACGCAGTATTTT.

The chain employs TRBV28 and TRBJ1-5, with D perhaps TRBD1 (5 bases). Trimming removed 4 bases from V and 2 bases from J, with 9 bases in between. Per germline, CDR1 MDHEN and CDR2 SYDVKM. The length of the CDR3 is 14 residues. CDR3 sequence (DNA): TGTGCCAGCAGTTCAGGGCTCGGCAATCAGCCCCAGCATTTT. Translating it yields CASSSGLGNQPQHF. Supplemented by reference TRBV28 and TRBJ1-5, the full variable domain reads DVKVTQSSRYLVKRTGEKVFLECVQDMDHENMFWYRQDPGLGLRLIYFSYDVKMKEKGDIPEGYSVSREKKERFSLILESASTNQTSMYLCASSSGLGNQPQHFGDGTRLSIL.

This clonotype showed up just a few times. This sequence joins TRBV4-2 and TRBJ2-1, with D possibly matching TRBD1 (5 bases). The CDR3 has 17 residues. CDR1 is LGHNA, CDR2 YNFKEQ, per germline. V was clipped by 1 base and J by 1 base, with 14 bases between them. Written as DNA, the CDR3 is TGTGCCAGCAGCCAAGTTCACAGGTGGGGTTCCTACAATGAGCAGTTCTTC. This encodes CASSQVHRWGSYNEQFF.

The rearrangement joins TRBV10-3 to TRBJ2-3; 7 positions agree with TRBD1. Germline values: CDR1 ENHRY, CDR2 SYGVKD. Losses at the gene ends were 4 bases for V and 6 bases for J; bases not matched to a gene: 4. The CDR3 loop spans 13 amino acids. For the CDR3, the DNA is TGTGCCATCAGTGTTGGGACAGACGATACGCAGTATTTT. It codes for CAISVGTDDTQYF.

J is TRBJ1-2 and V is TRBV10-2; the match to TRBD1 covers 8 bases. Germline loops: CDR1 WSHSY, CDR2 SAAADI. The trim removed 7 bases at V and 7 bases at J, leaving 8 bases unmatched. This CDR3 has 13 residues. The CDR3: CASTYRGDGGYTF. The CDR3 DNA reads as TGCGCCAGCACCTACAGGGGGGATGGTGGCTACACCTTC.

A few counts support this clonotype. The V call is TRBV6-1, the J call TRBJ1-2, with D tentatively TRBD1 (5 bases). The CDR3 length is 11 residues. V shed 10 bases and J shed 9 bases, with 15 bases lying between them. Germline CDR1 reads MNHNS; CDR2 reads SASEGT. For the CDR3, the DNA is TGTGCCACAGGGAGGGCTATGAGCTACACCTTC. It translates to CATGRAMSYTF.

The V call is TRBV24-1, the J call TRBJ2-1, with D possibly matching TRBD2 (6 bases). The germline CDR1 and CDR2 sequences are KGHDR and SFDVKD. There are 15 residues in the CDR3. The V and J ends lost 3 bases and 9 bases respectively, with 17 bases between them. CDR3 DNA: TGTGCCACCAGTGATGAGCGGGTCGGTAGAGGTGAGCAGTTCTTC. This codes for CATSDERVGRGEQFF.

CDR3 in amino acids: CASSLNGGNNSPLHF. The CDR3 DNA is TGCGCCAGCAGCTTGAATGGGGGAAATAATTCACCCCTCCACTTT. J is TRBJ1-6 and V is TRBV5-1; a possible D gene is TRBD1 (5 bases). The V gene's germline CDR1 is SGHRS and CDR2 YFSETQ. V lost 1 base and J 5 bases, leaving 10 bases between the germline ends. This CDR3 has 15 residues.

V gene TRBV27 combines with J gene TRBJ2-2, with D perhaps TRBD2 (6 bases). CDR1 and CDR2 (germline): MNHEY, SMNVEV (reference sequence). Trimming removed 1 base from V and 0 bases from J, with 27 bases in between. This CDR3 spans 22 amino acids. The CDR3 nucleotides read TGTGCCAGCAGTTTATATACAGTGGTAGTTGGGACTCCAGCACCGAACACCGGGGAGCTGTTTTTT. Encoded protein: CASSLYTVVVGTPAPNTGELFF.

The gene calls are TRBV6-2 or TRBV6-3 and TRBJ2-3, with D perhaps assigned TRBD1 or TRBD2 (6 bases each). CDR3 length: 16 residues. CDR1 and CDR2 (germline): MNHEY, SVGEGT. The V and J ends lost 6 bases and 5 bases respectively, with 21 bases between them. CDR3 region: CASRPLLGGRGDTQYF. CDR3 DNA: TGTGCCAGCAGGCCTCTCCTCGGGGGCCGAGGAGATACGCAGTATTTT.